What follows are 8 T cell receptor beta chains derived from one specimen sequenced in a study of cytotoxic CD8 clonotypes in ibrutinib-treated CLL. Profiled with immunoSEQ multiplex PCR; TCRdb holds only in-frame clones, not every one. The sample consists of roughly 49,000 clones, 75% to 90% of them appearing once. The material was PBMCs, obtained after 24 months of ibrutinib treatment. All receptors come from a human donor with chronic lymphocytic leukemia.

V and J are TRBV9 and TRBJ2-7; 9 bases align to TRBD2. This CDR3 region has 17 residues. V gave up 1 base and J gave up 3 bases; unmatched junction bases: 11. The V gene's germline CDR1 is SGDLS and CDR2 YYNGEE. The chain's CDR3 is CASSVPKGREGYYEQYF. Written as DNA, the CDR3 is TGTGCCAGCAGCGTACCAAAGGGGCGGGAGGGGTACTACGAGCAGTACTTC.

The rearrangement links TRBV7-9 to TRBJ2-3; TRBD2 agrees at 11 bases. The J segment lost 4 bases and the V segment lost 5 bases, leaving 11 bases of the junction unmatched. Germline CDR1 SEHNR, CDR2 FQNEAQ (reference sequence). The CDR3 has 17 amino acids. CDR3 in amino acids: CASSRVLAGAFADTQYF. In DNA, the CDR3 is TGTGCCAGCAGCCGCGTACTAGCGGGAGCATTCGCAGATACGCAGTATTTT.

The CDR3 protein is CASSTEGKGTKELFF. In DNA, the CDR3 is TGTGCCAGCAGCACCGAGGGGAAGGGGACCAAGGAGCTGTTTTTT. The rearrangement links TRBV25-1 to TRBJ2-2; either TRBD1 or TRBD2 may supply D (5 bases each). Trimming left V 6 bases short and J 10 bases short, with 21 bases between. CDR1 and CDR2 (germline): MGHDK, SYGVNS. This CDR3 has 15 residues.

CDR3: CASSPEAGQETQYF. Written as DNA, the CDR3 is TGTGCCAGCTCACCAGAAGCGGGACAAGAGACCCAGTACTTC. The chain joins TRBV18 to TRBJ2-5; the match to TRBD2 covers 7 bases. Germline V CDR1 and CDR2: KGHSH, LQKENI. CDR3 length: 14 residues. V lost 2 bases, J lost 2 bases, and 2 bases stayed unmatched.

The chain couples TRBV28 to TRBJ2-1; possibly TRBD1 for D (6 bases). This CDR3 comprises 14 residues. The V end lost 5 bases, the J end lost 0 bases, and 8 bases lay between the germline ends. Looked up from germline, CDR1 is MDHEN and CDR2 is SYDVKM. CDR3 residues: CASSQGNSYNEQFF. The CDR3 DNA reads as TGTGCCAGCAGTCAGGGGAACTCCTACAATGAGCAGTTCTTC. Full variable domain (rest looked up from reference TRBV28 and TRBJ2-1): DVKVTQSSRYLVKRTGEKVFLECVQDMDHENMFWYRQDPGLGLRLIYFSYDVKMKEKGDIPEGYSVSREKKERFSLILESASTNQTSMYLCASSQGNSYNEQFFGPGTRLTVL.

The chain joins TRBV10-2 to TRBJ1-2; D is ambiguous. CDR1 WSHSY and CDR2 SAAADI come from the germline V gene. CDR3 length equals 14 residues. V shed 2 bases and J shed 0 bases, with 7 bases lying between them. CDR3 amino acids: CASSEIGANYGYTF. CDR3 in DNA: TGCGCCAGCAGTGAGATCGGGGCTAACTATGGCTACACCTTC.

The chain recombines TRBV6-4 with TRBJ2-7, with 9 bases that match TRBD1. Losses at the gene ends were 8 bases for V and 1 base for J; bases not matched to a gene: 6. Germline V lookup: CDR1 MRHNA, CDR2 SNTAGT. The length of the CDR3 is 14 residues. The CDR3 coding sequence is TGTGCCAGCGGCCGGGACAGGGATTCCTACGAGCAGTACTTC. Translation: CASGRDRDSYEQYF.

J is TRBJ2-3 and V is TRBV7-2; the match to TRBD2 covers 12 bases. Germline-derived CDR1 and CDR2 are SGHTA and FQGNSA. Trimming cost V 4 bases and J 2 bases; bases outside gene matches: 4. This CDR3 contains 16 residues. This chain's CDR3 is CASSSGLAGITDTQYF. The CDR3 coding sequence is TGTGCCAGCAGCTCCGGACTAGCGGGGATCACAGATACGCAGTATTTT.